The next 18 T cell receptor beta chains were all read from a single sample in a study of T cells after yellow fever vaccination. In TCRdb, the 5' RACE reads were re-called with MiXCR into one record per CDR3 protein. This sample has about 350,000 distinct CDR3 sequences; 12% occur once, and the top ten carry 2.5% to 4%. The sequencing used CD4+ T cells sorted from PBMCs, collected 15 days after the yellow fever booster vaccination. The receptor set was obtained from a young man who received the YFV17D yellow fever vaccine.

This sequence joins TRBV29-1 and TRBJ2-3, with D unresolved. Trimming shortened V by 3 bases and J by 3 bases, and 4 bases separated the two germline ends. Germline CDR1 is SQVTM and CDR2 is ANQGSEA. The CDR3 contains 11 residues. The CDR3 DNA is TGCAGCGTTGAGCCTACAGATACGCAGTATTTT. The encoded protein is CSVEPTDTQYF.

The gene calls are TRBV5-1 and TRBJ1-3, with D perhaps matching TRBD1 (5 bases). The germline V and J ends were trimmed by 4 bases and 3 bases, with 11 bases remaining between them. Germline CDR1 reads SGHRS; CDR2 reads YFSETQ. The CDR3 contains 14 residues. The CDR3 DNA reads TGCGCCAGCAGCCCGGAAGGGGTTGGAAACACCATATATTTT. This translates into CASSPEGVGNTIYF.

The genes are TRBV6-8 and TRBJ1-2, with D tentatively TRBD1 (6 bases). Trimming cost V 8 bases and J 3 bases, with 16 bases left between them. CDR1 is MNHGY and CDR2 is SAAAGT in the germline V gene. The CDR3 is 14 residues long. The CDR3 protein is CASSRGGADYGYTF. DNA for the CDR3: TGTGCCAGCTCCCGGGGGGGCGCGGACTATGGCTACACCTTC.

The chain recombines TRBV5-5 with TRBJ2-7, with D uncertain. CDR3 length: 14 amino acids. Germline V gives CDR1 SGHKS, CDR2 YYEKEE (reference sequence). Trimming cost V 0 bases and J 3 bases, with 10 bases left between them. The CDR3 here is CASSLVGSIYEQYF. In DNA, the CDR3 is TGTGCCAGCAGCTTGGTTGGAAGCATCTACGAGCAGTACTTC.

V is TRBV5-1 and J is TRBJ2-2, with 8 bases lining up with TRBD1. The germline V gene has CDR1 SGHRS and CDR2 YFSETQ. The junction had 5 bases not matched to a gene; V was cut back by 0 bases and J by 4 bases. The CDR3 is 16 residues long. The CDR3 sequence is CASSLAGTGRTGELFF. CDR3 DNA sequence: TGCGCCAGCAGCTTGGCCGGGACAGGTCGCACCGGGGAGCTGTTTTTT. Full variable domain (rest looked up from reference TRBV5-1 and TRBJ2-2): KAGVTQTPRYLIKTRGQQVTLSCSPISGHRSVSWYQQTPGQGLQFLFEYFSETQRNKGNFPGRFSGRQFSNSRSEMNVSTLELGDSALYLCASSLAGTGRTGELFFGEGSRLTVL.

This chain connects TRBV12-5 to TRBJ2-7, with 10 bases lining up with TRBD2. J gave up 3 bases and V 6 bases, and 5 bases lay outside the gene matches. The germline gives CDR1 LGHNT, CDR2 FRNRAP. The CDR3 has 14 amino acids. CDR3 sequence (DNA): TGTGCTAGTGGCCGTAGCGGGGGGCTCTACGAGCAGTACTTC. This sequence encodes CASGRSGGLYEQYF.

In its sample, this clonotype was seen a few times. This rearrangement joins TRBV20-1 to TRBJ1-4; D not certain. Germline CDR1 is DFQATT and CDR2 is SNEGSKA (reference sequence). The CDR3 totals 16 residues. The V and J ends lost 1 base and 0 bases respectively, with 12 bases between them. CDR3 sequence reads: CSARVFMGATNEKLFF. The CDR3 nucleotides are TGCAGTGCTAGAGTTTTTATGGGTGCAACTAATGAAAAACTGTTTTTT.

This clonotype was seen only a few times. The rearrangement joins TRBV7-2 to TRBJ2-5; unclear D gene. With 4 bases removed from V and 5 bases from J, the gap between germline ends came to 5 bases. The CDR3 length is 11 residues. Germline V gives CDR1 SGHTA, CDR2 FQGNSA. The CDR3 DNA reads as TGTGCCAGCAGCTCTAAGGAGACCCAGTACTTC. This translates into CASSSKETQYF.

Many counts were recorded for this clonotype. CDR3 in amino acids: CASSPTGLQETQYF. CDR3 in DNA: TGTGCCAGCAGCCCTACAGGATTACAAGAGACCCAGTACTTC. V gene TRBV7-3 combines with J gene TRBJ2-5; D perhaps matches TRBD1 (5 bases). Trimming removed 5 bases at V and 2 bases at J, with 12 bases between. This CDR3 contains 14 residues. Germline V gene sequence: CDR1 SGHTA, CDR2 FQGTGA.

This clonotype came up a few times. The chain joins TRBV20-1 to TRBJ2-1; D might be TRBD2 (5 bases). V lost 6 bases and J 2 bases, leaving 11 bases between the germline ends. Germline assignment: CDR1 DFQATT and CDR2 SNEGSKA (reference sequence). The CDR3 has 13 residues. The CDR3 DNA sequence: TGCAGTGCCACAGCGGACCCCTACAATGAGCAGTTCTTC. Amino acid sequence: CSATADPYNEQFF.

The chain has TRBV20-1 and TRBJ2-5, with 7 bases matching TRBD2. CDR1 DFQATT and CDR2 SNEGSKA come from the germline V gene (reference sequence). This CDR3 has 13 residues. V was clipped by 0 bases and J by 2 bases; unmatched bases: 0. The CDR3 is CSARDSGQETQYF. The CDR3 bases are TGCAGTGCTAGAGATAGCGGGCAAGAGACCCAGTACTTC.

The chain couples TRBV7-7 to TRBJ2-5; 7 bases match TRBD2. The CDR3 has 15 amino acids. Germline CDR1 and CDR2: SSHAT and FNYEAQ (reference sequence). V was clipped by 1 base and J by 5 bases; unmatched bases: 7. CDR3 amino acids: CASSLGSLGGETQYF. The CDR3 nucleotides read TGTGCCAGCAGCTTAGGGTCATTGGGGGGGGAGACCCAGTACTTC. The variable domain in full, completed from reference TRBV7-7 and TRBJ2-5, reads GAGVSQSPRYKVTKRGQDVTLRCDPISSHATLYWYQQALGQGPEFLTYFNYEAQPDKSGLPSDRFSAERPEGSISTLTIQRTEQRDSAMYRCASSLGSLGGETQYFGPGTRLLVL.

This sequence joins TRBV12-3 or TRBV12-4 and TRBJ2-7, with a possible D match to TRBD1 (5 bases). The CDR3 has 15 amino acids. V was cut by 2 bases and J by 4 bases, with 15 bases left in between. The CDR3 coding sequence is TGTGCCAGCAGTTTATCTCACAGGTACGGTTACGAGCAGTACTTC. It codes for CASSLSHRYGYEQYF.

This clonotype has a handful of counts. The CDR3: CASSQGWRNTDTQYF. The CDR3 coding sequence is TGCGCCAGCAGCCAAGGTTGGAGGAACACAGATACGCAGTATTTT. This chain joins TRBV4-3 and TRBJ2-3; D is possibly TRBD2 (5 bases). The CDR3 runs to 15 residues. V gave up 1 base and J gave up 2 bases, with 10 bases separating them. Germline CDR1 LGHNA, CDR2 YSLEER.

The V and J genes are TRBV25-1 and TRBJ2-1, with 8 positions matching TRBD2. The CDR3 runs 16 residues. Germline CDR1 and CDR2: MGHDK and SYGVNS. The trim removed 3 bases at V and 5 bases at J, leaving 9 bases unmatched. The CDR3, as DNA: TGTGCCAGCAGTGACCATCAGCGGGGGTCCGACAATGAGCAGTTCTTC. Translated: CASSDHQRGSDNEQFF. Based on the CDR3 plus reference TRBV25-1 and TRBJ2-1, the full variable domain is EADIYQTPRYLVIGTGKKITLECSQTMGHDKMYWYQQDPGMELHLIHYSYGVNSTEKGDLSSESTVSRIRTEHFPLTLESARPSHTSQYLCASSDHQRGSDNEQFFGPGTRLTVL.

This clonotype was counted only a few times. The chain carries TRBV18 and TRBJ2-1; no clear D. Per the germline V gene, CDR1 is KGHSH and CDR2 is LQKENI. CDR3 length equals 14 residues. V shed 3 bases and J shed 10 bases, with 16 bases lying between them. The CDR3: CASSPQGSALEQFF. In DNA, the CDR3 is TGTGCCAGCTCACCCCAAGGGTCGGCGTTGGAGCAGTTCTTC.

The sample holds a few counts of this clonotype. This chain joins TRBV3-1 and TRBJ1-6; unclear D gene. The CDR3 extends over 14 amino acids. Germline CDR1 reads LGHDT; CDR2 reads YNNKEL (reference sequence). V lost 5 bases and J 9 bases, leaving 14 bases between the germline ends. Here the CDR3 reads CASSFGREISPLHF. The CDR3 nucleotides read TGTGCCAGCAGCTTTGGACGGGAAATTTCACCCCTCCACTTT. The variable domain in full, completed from reference TRBV3-1 and TRBJ1-6, reads DTAVSQTPKYLVTQMGNDKSIKCEQNLGHDTMYWYKQDSKKFLKIMFSYNNKELIINETVPNRFSPKSPDKAHLNLHINSLELGDSAVYFCASSFGREISPLHFGNGTRLTVT.

The chain has TRBV7-3 and TRBJ2-1; D gene unclear. Germline V gene data show CDR1 as SGHTA and CDR2 as FQGTGA. The V gene lost 6 bases and the J gene lost 5 bases, with 11 bases spanning the gap. CDR3 length: 13 residues. The CDR3 sequence: CASRETRNNEQFF. DNA for the CDR3: TGTGCCAGCAGGGAAACGAGGAACAATGAGCAGTTCTTC.